A selection of T cell receptor beta chains follows, all from one sample in a study of T-cell reconstitution after alpha-beta-depleted transplantation in children. Using its own MiXCR run on the PCR reads, TCRdb lists one record per CDR3 protein. This sample yields 250,000 to 300,000 distinct CDR3 sequences, of which around a tenth are seen a single time; around 20% belongs to the top ten. The sample in question was peripheral blood, obtained 180 days after TCRalphabeta/CD19-depleted stem cell transplant. The receptors originated from a male patient under 10 years old who had a stem cell transplant for chronic granulomatous disease, so the T cells may come from the graft donor. Each CDR3 is given with its conserved first and last residue. D genes are given only for firm matches. Clone size is not always given. Where it is, it says once, few, many or a class for expanded clones.

j_gene	d_gene	v_gene	abundance	CDR3nt	CDR3aa
TRBJ2-2	TRBD2	TRBV7-3	many	TGTGCCAGCAGCTTAACTGGGACGAGCGGGAGCGGGGAGCTGTTTTTT	CASSLTGTSGSGELFF
TRBJ2-7	NA	TRBV2	many	TGTGCCAGCGGGAGGCAGGTTTCCTACGAGCAGTACTTC	CASGRQVSYEQYF
TRBJ2-2	NA	TRBV6-5	few	TGTGCCAGCAGTTACGGTTCTATCCCGACCACCGGGGAGCTGTTTTTT	CASSYGSIPTTGELFF
TRBJ2-6	NA	TRBV30	few	TGTGCCTGGGAGGGACTCTCTGGGGCCAACGTCCTGACTTTC	CAWEGLSGANVLTF
TRBJ2-3	TRBD2	TRBV6-2/TRBV6-3	many	TGTGCCAGCAGGAACCTCCCTCCAGCGGGAGCGGTGTGGGATACGCAGTATTTT	CASRNLPPAGAVWDTQYF
TRBJ2-1	NA	TRBV15	many	TGTGCCACCAGCAGATGGGAAGGGGCCGACAATGAGCAGTTCTTC	CATSRWEGADNEQFF
TRBJ2-2	NA	TRBV5-5	NA	TGTGCCAGAAGCTTATTGAACACCGGGGAGCTGTTTTTT	CARSLLNTGELFF
TRBJ2-1	NA	TRBV20-1	many	TGCAGTGCTAGAGAAGGCAGGGTGAGGGGTTACAATGAGCAGTTCTTC	CSAREGRVRGYNEQFF
TRBJ2-1	TRBD2	TRBV5-6	many	TGTGCCAGCAGCTTGAGAACTAGCGGGAGCTCGGGTGAGCAGTTCTTC	CASSLRTSGSSGEQFF
TRBJ2-4	NA	TRBV7-6	many	TGTGCCAGCAGCTTAGGGCCGGCCCTAGGGGCCAAAAACATTCAGTACTTC	CASSLGPALGAKNIQYF
TRBJ2-7	NA	TRBV5-1	many	TGCGCCAGCAGCTTGGGGACAGCCAACTCCTACGAGCAGTACTTC	CASSLGTANSYEQYF
TRBJ2-7	TRBD2	TRBV7-8	many	TGTGCCAGCAGCTTTATAGCGGGAGGGGGCTCCTACGAGCAGTACTTC	CASSFIAGGGSYEQYF
TRBJ2-2	NA	TRBV12-3/TRBV12-4	many	TGTGCCAGCAGAACCCCGGGCTGGAACACCGGGGAGCTGTTTTTT	CASRTPGWNTGELFF
TRBJ2-7	TRBD2	TRBV11-2	many	TGTGCCAACCACCACCCGGGACTAGACTCGGGGGGACACTACGAGCAGTACTTC	CANHHPGLDSGGHYEQYF
TRBJ2-6	NA	TRBV7-9	many	TGTGCCAGCAGCTTGGCGACTGGGTCCAACGTCCTGACTTTC	CASSLATGSNVLTF
TRBJ2-7	TRBD1	TRBV12-3/TRBV12-4	many	TGTGCCAGCAGCAGACCAGGGGGCAAGCAGTACTTC	CASSRPGGKQYF
TRBJ2-2	TRBD1	TRBV24-1	NA	TGTGCCACCAGGGGACAGGGGGTGAACACCGGGGAGCTGTTTTTT	CATRGQGVNTGELFF
TRBJ2-1	TRBD2	TRBV18	few	TGTGCCAGCTCCCAGGGACTAGCGGTCTACAATGAGCAGTTCTTC	CASSQGLAVYNEQFF
TRBJ1-4	NA	TRBV6-5	many	TGTGCCAGCAGGAGCTCAGGGGCAGGAGGGGAAAAACTGTTTTTT	CASRSSGAGGEKLFF
TRBJ1-6	NA	TRBV5-6	many	TGTGCCAGCAGCTTGGGAAGGTTGAGTGACGGACATTCACCCCTCCACTTT	CASSLGRLSDGHSPLHF
TRBJ2-2	NA	TRBV5-1	many	TGCGCCAGCAGCTTGGGGGTCGGGATAGACACCGGGGAGCTGTTTTTT	CASSLGVGIDTGELFF
TRBJ2-1	TRBD2	TRBV29-1	many	TGCAGCGTTCCGACTAGCGGGAGATACAATGAGCAGTTCTTC	CSVPTSGRYNEQFF
TRBJ2-1	NA	TRBV7-9	many	TGTGCCAGACAGACTAGTGATGAGCAGTTCTTC	CARQTSDEQFF
TRBJ2-1	NA	TRBV20-1	many	TGCAGTGCTAGAAAGTATCCAGGGAACAATGAGCAGTTCTTC	CSARKYPGNNEQFF
TRBJ1-1	TRBD1	TRBV27	many	TGTGCCAGCAGCCCCAGGGGGAGAAACACTGAAGCTTTCTTT	CASSPRGRNTEAFF
TRBJ2-1	NA	TRBV11-2	few	TGTGCCAGCAGCTTGAGACGGGATTCCTACAATGAGCAGTTCTTC	CASSLRRDSYNEQFF
TRBJ2-5	NA	TRBV21-1	NA	TGTGCCAGCGACCGACTAGCGGGGGGGCCAGAGACCCAGTACTTC	CASDRLAGGPETQYF
TRBJ2-1	TRBD2	TRBV29-1	many	TGCAGCGTTGAAGTTAGGGCTAGCGGGAGCTATGAGCAGTTCTTC	CSVEVRASGSYEQFF
TRBJ2-7	TRBD2	TRBV20-1	many	TGCAGTGCTGGACTAGCGGGCAACTCCTACGAGCAGTACTTC	CSAGLAGNSYEQYF
TRBJ2-3	NA	TRBV20-1	many	TGCAGTGAGGCGGATTCCAGCACAGATACGCAGTATTTT	CSEADSSTDTQYF
TRBJ2-7	NA	TRBV11-2	many	TGTGCCAGCAGCTTAGTGGGTTCGAGGCAGTACTTC	CASSLVGSRQYF
TRBJ2-2	NA	TRBV12-3/TRBV12-4	many	TGTGCCAGCAGTTTTGGAGGGGTAGGGGGCATAACCGGGGAGCTGTTTTTT	CASSFGGVGGITGELFF
TRBJ1-2	NA	TRBV12-3/TRBV12-4	NA	TGTGCCAGCAGTTTAAGCCATGGCGACACCTTC	CASSLSHGDTF
TRBJ2-2	NA	TRBV12-3/TRBV12-4	many	TGTGCCAGCAGTTTAGCGGCTAGGGCGACCGGGGAGCTGTTTTTT	CASSLAARATGELFF
TRBJ2-2	NA	TRBV5-1	many	TGCGCCAGCCTACAGGGTCCGGGGACCGGGGAGCTGTTTTTT	CASLQGPGTGELFF
TRBJ2-5	NA	TRBV20-1	many	TGCAGTGCTAGATTGGTCCTCAAAGAGACCCAGTACTTC	CSARLVLKETQYF
TRBJ2-1	TRBD2	TRBV6-2/TRBV6-3	many	TGTGCCAGCAGTGGCACGGCGATCGGCCTAGCGGTCGATGAGCAGTTCTTC	CASSGTAIGLAVDEQFF
TRBJ2-2	NA	TRBV24-1	many	TGTGCCACCAGTGATTTTATCGGGGAGCTGTTTTTT	CATSDFIGELFF
TRBJ1-5	NA	TRBV7-2	NA	TGTGCCAGCAGCTTGCGTCCGTTCCCTGGCAATCAGCCCCAGCATTTT	CASSLRPFPGNQPQHF